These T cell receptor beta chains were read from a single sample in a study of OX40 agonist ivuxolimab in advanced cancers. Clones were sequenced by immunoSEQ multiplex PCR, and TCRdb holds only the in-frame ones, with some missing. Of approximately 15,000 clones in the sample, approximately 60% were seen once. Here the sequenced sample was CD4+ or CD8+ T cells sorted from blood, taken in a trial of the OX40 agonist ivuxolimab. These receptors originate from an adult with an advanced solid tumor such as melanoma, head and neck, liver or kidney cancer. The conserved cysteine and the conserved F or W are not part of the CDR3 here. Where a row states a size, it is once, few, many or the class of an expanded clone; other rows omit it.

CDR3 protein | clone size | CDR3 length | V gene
ASSLAGGGTYEQY | few | 13 | TRBV11-1
ASSLALEGTQY | - | 11 | TRBV7-3
ASSLRGQSYEQY | - | 12 | TRBV13
ASSKLGPGHHPGYEQY | - | 16 | TRBV21-1
ASSDPETQY | - | 9 | TRBV10-1
ASSQDLAGGDNEQF | - | 14 | TRBV4-2
ASSEGGVTDTQY | - | 12 | TRBV10-1
ASSLTSGGETQY | - | 12 | TRBV5-4
ASRLPGDQPQH | - | 11 | TRBV6-5
ASSLWQGAHYIQY | - | 13 | TRBV5-6
ARRTRIVIQWGDQPQH | - | 16 | TRBV5-3
ASSLSGGGANVLT | - | 13 | TRBV5-4
ASSQGYGSTYGYT | - | 13 | TRBV4-3
ASSVGSTYTDTQY | - | 13 | TRBV9
ASSQTVNTGELF | few | 12 | TRBV7-9
ASSDRVVPYGYT | - | 12 | TRBV2
ASSADHSNQPQH | - | 12 | TRBV25-1
ASSVGGGVYEQY | - | 12 | TRBV6-9
ASSPLMNTEAF | - | 11 | TRBV6-5
ASSSIPAQRGAGDTQY | - | 16 | TRBV5-6
ASSAGTTGELF | - | 11 | TRBV9
ASSLGPGQGYEQY | - | 13 | TRBV7-6
ASSQSTSGQETQY | - | 13 | TRBV23-1
ASSVAGNSGNTIY | once | 13 | TRBV9
ASRDARQGVRSPLH | few | 14 | TRBV28
ASSLNAGTREQY | few | 12 | TRBV13
ASSLSGWGYGYT | medium-sized | 12 | TRBV27
ASSIPGRYNEQF | - | 12 | TRBV19
ASSLDREWSPLH | - | 12 | TRBV5-8
ASSSTTFWDGYT | medium-sized | 12 | TRBV19
ASSLIMNTEAF | medium-sized | 11 | TRBV27
ASSQDLPSGGDRSYEQC | - | 17 | TRBV4-3
ASLFLEQY | - | 8 | TRBV5-6
ASSFLPGGADEQY | few | 13 | TRBV7-6
AISEDRGSTDTQY | - | 13 | TRBV10-3
ASSSGLLIEQY | - | 11 | TRBV7-9
ASSLGSPLH | - | 9 | TRBV11-2
ASSQDTGPNEQF | - | 12 | TRBV4-3
SVLTGSNSYEQY | few | 12 | TRBV29-1
ASSLRGDPSNQPQH | - | 14 | TRBV27
ASSSSGQVGFAKNIQY | - | 16 | TRBV7-9
ASRPQYGTVPNEKLF | - | 15 | TRBV28
ASSLAPGSTYEQY | once | 13 | TRBV5-4
ASSEGPFGLAGTQY | - | 14 | TRBV2
ASSNTGPSTDTQH | - | 13 | TRBV5-1
AISHGTGEYNSPLH | - | 14 | TRBV10-3
ASSPPRAGGNYEQY | once | 14 | TRBV7-9
ASSSPYEQY | - | 9 | TRBV6-5
ASSLVSNEQY | - | 10 | TRBV13
ASSIGPYEQY | - | 10 | TRBV7-9
ASSRGPYEQY | few | 10 | TRBV27
ASSPYGARTGELF | few | 13 | TRBV5-1
ASSRTGGGYT | - | 10 | TRBV21-1
ASSQGLNSPLH | - | 11 | TRBV10-1
ASSLTETREQF | few | 11 | TRBV7-7